The 23 T cell receptor beta chains below come from one sample, sequenced in a study of identical twins. MiXCR was run by TCRdb on the 5' RACE reads, yielding one entry per CDR3 protein. This table holds approximately 230,000 distinct CDR3 sequences, roughly 7.1% found once. These sequences were also reported in another study, on T cells expressing NK-cell markers.

The sample consisted of CD8+ T cells sorted from blood. The receptors originated from a woman aged 18-29 years in good health.

This clonotype was recorded a few times. This rearrangement joins TRBV27 to TRBJ1-2, with 10 bases aligning to TRBD1. The CDR3 has 17 amino acids. The germline CDR1 and CDR2 sequences are MNHEY and SMNVEV (reference sequence). V dropped 1 base and J dropped 2; count of bases not matched to a gene: 7. The CDR3 bases are TGTGCCAGCAGTTTATTTGGGACAGGGGTATCGAACTATGGCTACACCTTC. Its translation: CASSLFGTGVSNYGYTF.

Here the CDR3 reads CAWSAGLTYEQYF. The CDR3, as DNA: TGTGCCTGGAGTGCGGGACTCACCTACGAGCAGTACTTC. V and J are TRBV30 and TRBJ2-7, with D perhaps TRBD2 (6 bases). The germline V and J ends were trimmed by 1 base and 2 bases, with 9 bases remaining between them. The CDR3 sequence is 13 residues long. Germline CDR1 reads GTSNPN; CDR2 reads SVGIG (reference sequence).

This clonotype was seen at least ten times. The rearrangement joins TRBV7-9 to TRBJ2-7, with a weak D call TRBD1 (6 bases). The CDR3 sequence is 15 residues long. V gave up 6 bases and J gave up 2 bases, with 17 bases separating them. From germline, CDR1 is SEHNR and CDR2 FQNEAQ (reference sequence). The CDR3 nucleotides read TGTGCCAGCAGTCATCCGGTGACAGGAGCCTACGAGCAGTACTTC. It specifies CASSHPVTGAYEQYF.

This clonotype was seen at least ten times. The chain links TRBV29-1 to TRBJ2-1, with D possibly being TRBD2 (6 bases). This CDR3 is 14 amino acids long. Germline V gives CDR1 SQVTM, CDR2 ANQGSEA. V was cut by 2 bases and J by 8 bases, with 16 bases left in between. The CDR3 spells CSVELVAAMYEQFF. The CDR3 bases are TGCAGCGTTGAATTGGTAGCGGCTATGTATGAGCAGTTCTTC.

This clonotype was seen many times. The chain has TRBV5-1 and TRBJ2-7, with 8 nucleotides matching TRBD2. The CDR3 has 15 amino acids. J lost 4 bases, V lost 4 bases, and 10 bases had no gene match. CDR1 is SGHRS and CDR2 is YFSETQ in the germline V gene. CDR3 amino acids: CASSPDGGGTYEQYF. The CDR3 coding sequence is TGCGCCAGCAGCCCGGACGGCGGGGGGACGTACGAGCAGTACTTC. Filled out from reference TRBV5-1 and TRBJ2-7, the complete variable domain reads KAGVTQTPRYLIKTRGQQVTLSCSPISGHRSVSWYQQTPGQGLQFLFEYFSETQRNKGNFPGRFSGRQFSNSRSEMNVSTLELGDSALYLCASSPDGGGTYEQYFGPGTRLTVT.

The V gene is TRBV20-1, the J gene TRBJ2-1; TRBD1 or TRBD2 may be the D gene (5 bases each). The CDR3 covers 13 residues. The germline V gene encodes CDR1 DFQATT and CDR2 SNEGSKA (reference sequence). This chain's CDR3 is CSLTRTRGSEQFF. The DNA for the CDR3 is TGCAGCCTCACCCGTACTAGGGGTAGTGAGCAGTTCTTC.

Only one count was recorded for this clonotype. Germline and junction disagree at one end, which may indicate a read error. This rearrangement joins TRBV20-1 to TRBJ2-1, with 14 bases lining up with TRBD2. Germline CDR1 and CDR2: DFQATT and SNEGSKA (reference sequence). The CDR3 is made up of 17 amino acids. CDR3 in DNA: TGCAGCGCTAGAGGGACTAGCGGGAGTAGCTCCTACAATGAGCAGTTCTTC. Translated: CSARGTSGSSSYNEQFF.

CDR3 in DNA: TGTGCCACATCCGGGACTCAGTCCTACGAGCAGTACTTC. Protein sequence: CATSGTQSYEQYF. The chain has TRBV27 and TRBJ2-7, with D possibly being TRBD2 (6 bases). Germline V gene data show CDR1 as MNHEY and CDR2 as SMNVEV (reference sequence). Trimming shortened V by 10 bases and J by 1 base, and 14 bases separated the two germline ends. This CDR3 region has 13 residues.

This clonotype was counted a few times. V usage is TRBV7-2 and J usage is TRBJ2-1; TRBD2 matches 8 bases. V was pared by 8 bases and J by 2 bases, with 5 bases of the junction left unmatched. The CDR3 sequence is 14 residues long. Germline CDR1 is SGHTA and CDR2 is FQGNSA. As DNA, the CDR3 is TGTGCCAGCCCCCGGGGGGGGGCCTACAATGAGCAGTTCTTC. This translates into CASPRGGAYNEQFF. Supplemented by reference TRBV7-2 and TRBJ2-1, the full variable domain reads GAGVSQSPSNKVTEKGKDVELRCDPISGHTALYWYRQSLGQGLEFLIYFQGNSAPDKSGLPSDRFSAERTGGSVSTLTIQRTQQEDSAVYLCASPRGGAYNEQFFGPGTRLTVL.

The chain joins TRBV12-3 or TRBV12-4 to TRBJ1-1; no firm D call. V was shortened by 3 bases and J by 3 bases, with 8 bases between the two germline ends. The CDR3 sequence is 13 residues long. The CDR3 sequence: CASSFGEYTEAFF. For the CDR3, the DNA is TGTGCCAGCAGTTTCGGTGAGTACACTGAAGCTTTCTTT.

The V and J genes are TRBV29-1 and TRBJ2-7, with 11 nucleotides matching TRBD1. Unmatched junction bases numbered 13, after V lost 4 bases and J lost 5 bases. CDR3 length equals 16 residues. CDR1 SQVTM and CDR2 ANQGSEA come from the germline V gene. The CDR3 coding sequence is TGCAGCGTTGCGGGGGACAGGGGGTGGCTTGGGAACGAGCAGTACTTC. This codes for CSVAGDRGWLGNEQYF.

This clonotype has ten or more counts. CDR3 sequence: CASSERGGASEAFF. CDR3 coding DNA: TGCGCCAGCAGTGAACGTGGGGGCGCATCTGAAGCTTTCTTT. This chain links TRBV10-2 with TRBJ1-1, with D possibly being TRBD1 (6 bases). This CDR3 contains 14 residues. Germline V gene data show CDR1 as WSHSY and CDR2 as SAAADI. The ends were cut back, 3 bases at V and 6 bases at J, with 14 bases in the middle.

The table lists this clonotype with many counts. CDR3 in DNA: TGTGCCAGCAGCTCTACAGCTGAAAAACTGTTTTTT. It encodes CASSSTAEKLFF. The chain has TRBV7-9 and TRBJ1-4, with D unresolved. There are 12 residues in the CDR3. CDR1 and CDR2 (germline): SEHNR, FQNEAQ (reference sequence). Trimming shortened V by 4 bases and J by 7 bases, and 7 bases separated the two germline ends.

The genes are TRBV16 and TRBJ1-2; no reliable D call. The ends were cut back, 3 bases at V and 0 bases at J, with 5 bases in the middle. CDR3 size: 13 residues. Germline assignment: CDR1 KGHSY and CDR2 FQNENV. Written as DNA, the CDR3 is TGTGCCAGCAGCCAGTTCGCTAACTATGGCTACACCTTC. This encodes CASSQFANYGYTF.

Many counts were recorded for this clonotype. The chain joins TRBV12-3 or TRBV12-4 to TRBJ2-4, with 7 positions matching TRBD1. Trimming took 6 bases from V and 2 from J; bases not matched to a gene: 10. The CDR3 has 16 amino acids. The CDR3, as DNA: TGTGCCAGCAGGCGTGGGGACAGTAGCCCCAAAAACATTCAGTACTTC. Its translation: CASRRGDSSPKNIQYF.

This clonotype came up a few times. V is TRBV6-1 and J is TRBJ2-7; D is ambiguous. V was cut by 6 bases and J by 0 bases, with 12 bases left in between. Germline V gene data show CDR1 as MNHNS and CDR2 as SASEGT. This CDR3 has 14 residues. CDR3 sequence reads: CASRVTWTSYEQYF. The DNA of the CDR3 is TGTGCCAGCAGGGTTACATGGACCTCCTACGAGCAGTACTTC.

V and J are TRBV6-2 or TRBV6-3 and TRBJ1-5, with TRBD1 matching 8 bases. J was trimmed by 5 bases and V by 6 bases; bases with no gene match: 12. This CDR3 is 16 amino acids long. Germline V gene lookup returns CDR1 MNHEY and CDR2 SVGEGT. The CDR3 sequence: CASSYRGQGIHQPQHF. The CDR3 coding sequence is TGTGCCAGCAGCTACCGAGGACAGGGAATACATCAGCCCCAGCATTTT.

The genes are TRBV12-3 or TRBV12-4 and TRBJ1-2, with D possibly being TRBD1 (5 bases). V was trimmed by 3 bases and J by 2 bases, leaving 13 bases between them. The CDR3 is 15 amino acids. CDR3 sequence (DNA): TGTGCCAGCAGTTTTCCCCCGGCAGGGAACTATGGCTACACCTTC. Translated, it gives CASSFPPAGNYGYTF.

V usage is TRBV5-6 and J usage is TRBJ1-2, with unresolved D. The V end lost 5 bases, the J end lost 3 bases, and 11 bases lay between the germline ends. Per germline, CDR1 SGHDT and CDR2 YYEEEE. CDR3 size: 13 residues. The CDR3 protein is CASRPTEYYGYTF. The CDR3 nucleotides read TGTGCCAGCAGACCAACAGAGTACTATGGCTACACCTTC.

This clonotype was counted only a few times. The chain combines TRBV7-9 with TRBJ1-1; weak D call: TRBD1 (6 bases). This CDR3 has 15 residues. Germline V gene lookup returns CDR1 SEHNR and CDR2 FQNEAQ (reference sequence). V was pared by 4 bases and J by 1 base, with 13 bases between. The CDR3 protein is CASSSPDRTNTEAFF. The CDR3 coding sequence is TGTGCCAGCAGCTCCCCGGACAGAACGAACACTGAAGCTTTCTTT.

This clonotype showed up many times. The chain carries TRBV29-1 and TRBJ2-3, with 12 bases matching TRBD2. The CDR3 length is 15 residues. V lost 6 bases and J lost 2; bases outside the gene matches: 6. Germline-derived CDR1 and CDR2 are SQVTM and ANQGSEA. The CDR3 loop reads CSVRLAGALTDTQYF. CDR3 bases: TGCAGCGTACGACTAGCGGGGGCCCTCACAGATACGCAGTATTTT.

The chain joins TRBV2 to TRBJ1-2; 8 nucleotides line up with TRBD1. The J segment lost 4 bases and the V segment lost 6 bases, leaving 7 bases of the junction unmatched. This CDR3 has 14 residues. The germline V gene encodes CDR1 SNHLY and CDR2 FYNNEI. The CDR3 protein is CASRDRERTYGYTF. The CDR3 DNA is TGTGCCAGCAGGGACAGGGAGAGAACCTATGGCTACACCTTC.

At least ten counts were recorded for this clonotype. The chain recombines TRBV4-2 with TRBJ2-7, with TRBD2 matching 14 bases. This CDR3 has 15 residues. CDR1 and CDR2 from the germline V gene are LGHNA and YNFKEQ. V shed 4 bases, J shed 4 bases, and the junction held 3 bases outside the gene matches. The CDR3 spells CASSPGTSGSYEQYF. The CDR3 DNA follows: TGTGCCAGCAGCCCCGGGACTAGCGGGAGTTACGAGCAGTACTTC.